This T cell receptor beta chain is from a study of glioma-infiltrating T cells. Whole-study results and caveats: Above-expected tissue-blood divergence occurred in all gliomas, most in low-grade ones.

The iRepertoire nested amplicon-rescue multiplex PCR amplified TCR alpha and beta CDR3s from RNA. TCRdb used MiXCR to reprocess the multiplex PCR reads, holding one entry per CDR3 protein. The data show about 140,000 distinct CDR3 sequences, around 40% seen once. The germline V gene has CDR1 LGHNA and CDR2 YNFKEQ. The V and J ends lost 3 bases and 2 bases, in that order; junction bases with no gene match: 6. The CDR3 is 16 amino acids. Comments on this clonotype: Antigen: not known.

The TCR comes from a human donor with low-grade glioma or glioblastoma, undergoing nonglioma brain surgery, or in good health (not recorded which). This chain uses TRBV4-2 with TRBJ2-7; 11 nucleotides line up with TRBD2. Sequences were obtained from glioma tissue, nonneoplastic brain tissue, or PBMCs (not recorded which). This chain's CDR3 is CASSQEHSGRAYEQYF. The CDR3 coding sequence is TGTGCCAGCAGCCAGGAACATAGCGGGAGGGCCTACGAGCAGTACTTC.